This entry describes one TCR beta chain. Its antigen has not been determined. No base quality values were provided; no much bigger clone lies one nucleotide off. This entry is derived from a study of T cells after yellow fever vaccination (dated 2019 in TCRdb). Broadly, across the study: Libraries from fractions with low cell numbers were prepared with the SMART-Seq v4 Ultra Low Input RNA kit. Blood was drawn at multiple timepoints before and after primary and secondary immunization, with bulk PBMC replicates and cell subsets isolated. To follow T-cell clones before and after both primary and booster YFV17D yellow fever vaccination, bulk TCR alpha and beta repertoires underwent longitudinal sequencing. Two healthy male donors, one aged 18 to 30 and one aged 30 to 40 years, made up the cohort.

The trim is 0 bases for V and 5 bases for J, with a gap of 11 bases between the germline ends. From cysteine to phenylalanine, the CDR3 is 14 amino acids long. CDR3 DNA only is kept here, 42 bases in frame from base 1. CDR1 and CDR2, looked up from the germline V gene (reference sequence), are SGHNT and YYREEE. Explained via the paper, the treatment or condition label denotes: live attenuated yellow fever vaccine strain. Two biological replicates of bulk PBMCs were collected at each blood-draw timepoint. A standard Ficoll-Paque protocol was used to isolate PBMCs from peripheral blood. RNA was extracted with TriZol from bulk PBMCs, CD4 and CD8 fractions, and dextramer-positive and dextramer-negative fractions. The instrument was an Illumina NovaSeq 6000. TCR cDNA was synthesized by 5'RACE template switching, which introduced a universal primer site and unique molecular identifiers. Priming for cDNA synthesis came from both the TCR alpha and TCR beta constant segments. Libraries were amplified in two PCR steps, with sample barcodes and sequencing adapters added in the second step. Libraries were sequenced on Illumina HiSeq 2500 (2x100 bp) or NovaSeq (2x150 bp). As for the authors' bioinformatics: MIGEC was used to demultiplex reads and collapse the reads into UMI consensus sequences, and MiXCR was used for V(D)J alignment. Using edgeR on replicate PBMC samples, clonotypes were called vaccine-responding if FDR was below 0.01 and the log2 fold change was above 5 up to day 15. Each bulk clonotype received a CD4 or CD8 identity based on whether the sequenced CD4 or CD8 repertoire contained that clonotype at higher abundance. TCRdb handled the public reads itself, with Q25 trimming in fastp and clone calling in MiXCR, and kept productive beta chains. Rows with a matching CDR3 protein are joined into one entry that keeps the most common DNA and genes. The V and J calls, along with clone size, are taken from TCRdb and not from the paper's own processing. The sample table shows about 310,000 distinct CDR3 sequences, and 3.6% are seen once. Around a quarter of the sample is in the top ten clones.

What the study reported, not specific to this receptor: A small share of clonotypes occurred in both CD4 and CD8 compartments, likely arising from convergent recombination. Most clones expanded after primary vaccination were re-detected after the booster (about 95% of CD4 and around 88% of CD8), suggesting broad memory maintenance. The secondary T-cell response was weaker than the primary response but faster, peaking on day 5 instead of day 15. Because only a couple of donors were included in the study, the extent to which the findings can be generalized is limited. Because abundant contaminating clonotypes from the bulk population could be contained in FACS-sorted repertoires, computational filtering was required.

The rearranged segments are TRBV5-4 and TRBJ1-2; the D segment could be TRBD1, given 5 matching bases. The sequence derives from a man younger than 30 who received the YFV17D yellow fever vaccine. This sample comprised PBMCs, obtained on the day of the yellow fever booster vaccination. The sequence in DNA is TGTGCCAGCAGCTTGGCCGGGGCGCGGTATGGCTACACCTTC. Translated, this is CASSLAGARYGYTF.